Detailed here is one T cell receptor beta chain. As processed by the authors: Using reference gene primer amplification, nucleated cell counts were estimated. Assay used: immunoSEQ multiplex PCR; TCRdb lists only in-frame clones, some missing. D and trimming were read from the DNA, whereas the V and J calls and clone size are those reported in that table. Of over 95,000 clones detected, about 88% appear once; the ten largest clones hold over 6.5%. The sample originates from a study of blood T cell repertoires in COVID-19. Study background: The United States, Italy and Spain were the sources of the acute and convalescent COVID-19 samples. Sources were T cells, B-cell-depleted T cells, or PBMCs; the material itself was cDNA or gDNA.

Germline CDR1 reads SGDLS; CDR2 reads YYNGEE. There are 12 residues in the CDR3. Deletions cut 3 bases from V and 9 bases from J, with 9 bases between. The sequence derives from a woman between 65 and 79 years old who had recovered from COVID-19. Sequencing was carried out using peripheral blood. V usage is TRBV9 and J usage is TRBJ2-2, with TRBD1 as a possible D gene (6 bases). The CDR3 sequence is CASSETGWELFF. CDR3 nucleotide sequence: TGTGCCAGCAGCGAAACAGGGTGGGAGCTGTTTTTT.